The TCR beta chain described here comes from a study of blood T cell repertoires in COVID-19. Measured with immunoSEQ multiplex PCR; TCRdb has only the in-frame clones, and not every one. The sample has roughly 300,000 clones, about 83% seen once. There are 12 residues in the CDR3. Germline assignment: CDR1 GTSNPN and CDR2 SVGIG (reference sequence). V lost 5 bases and J lost 10, with 17 bases in between. This clone was recorded at least ten times. The V gene is TRBV30, the J gene TRBJ1-1; perhaps TRBD1 as D (5 bases). This TCR derives from a woman between 50 and 59 years old who had recovered from COVID-19. The sequenced sample consisted of peripheral blood. CDR3 coding DNA: TGTGCCTGGGCAAAGGGACTCCCGCCAGCTTTCTTT. It translates to CAWAKGLPPAFF.